The rows below give T cell receptor beta chains drawn from one sample of a study of a mutant IDH1 vaccine in newly diagnosed glioma. These receptors have no known antigen. Measured with immunoSEQ multiplex PCR; TCRdb has only the in-frame clones, and not every one. This table holds tens of thousands of clones, about four fifths found once. The source material was PBMCs, sampled from a glioma patient whose treatment included an IDH1 peptide vaccine. The receptors shown here come from a man in his forties with glioma. Some clones in this sample may be carry-over from other donors' samples. CDR3s include the opening cysteine and the closing phenylalanine or tryptophan. Each record gives: D gene, clone size, CDR3 length, V gene, J gene, CDR3 protein, CDR3 DNA. D genes are given only for firm matches. The size of a clone is reported for some rows only, either as once, few or many, or as a class for expanded clones.

TRBD1	-	15	TRBV5-1	TRBJ1-1	CASSLNRGGISEAFF	TGCGCCAGCAGCTTAAACAGGGGGGGGATAAGTGAAGCTTTCTTT
TRBD1	few	14	TRBV2	TRBJ1-1	CASTRQGLNTEAFF	TGTGCCAGCACCAGACAGGGATTGAACACTGAAGCTTTCTTT
TRBD2	-	13	TRBV5-1	TRBJ2-1	CASSFRRGNEQFF	TGCGCCAGCAGCTTTAGGCGGGGGAATGAGCAGTTCTTC
-	-	15	TRBV6-1	TRBJ1-2	CASSDNTGTGGGYTF	TGTGCCAGCAGTGATAATACAGGGACTGGCGGTGGCTACACCTTC
-	-	13	TRBV18	TRBJ2-3	CASFSSSTDTQYF	TGTGCCAGCTTTTCCTCTAGCACAGATACGCAGTATTTT
TRBD2	-	13	TRBV6-5	TRBJ2-7	CASSYSMGGEQYF	TGTGCCAGCAGTTACTCGATGGGGGGGGAGCAGTACTTC
-	-	15	TRBV15	TRBJ1-6	CATSREYSNNSPLHF	TGTGCCACCAGCAGAGAGTACAGCAATAATTCACCCCTCCACTTT
-	once	15	TRBV5-6	TRBJ1-2	CASSSMDKWFDGYTF	TGTGCCAGCAGCTCAATGGACAAGTGGTTCGATGGCTACACCTTC
TRBD2	-	14	TRBV9	TRBJ2-5	CASSTGLDQETQYF	TGTGCCAGCAGCACCGGACTAGACCAAGAGACCCAGTACTTC
-	once	14	TRBV18	TRBJ2-2	CASARTANTGELFF	TGTGCCAGCGCGCGGACAGCGAACACCGGGGAGCTGTTTTTT
-	-	16	TRBV6-6	TRBJ1-6	CASSYTGTTGDSPLHF	TGTGCCAGCAGCTACACCGGGACAACCGGCGATTCACCCCTCCACTTT
-	-	14	TRBV6-6	TRBJ2-2	CASSYRVGTGELFF	TGTGCCAGCAGTTACAGGGTGGGCACCGGGGAGCTGTTTTTT
TRBD2	-	14	TRBV7-9	TRBJ2-7	CASSLGLAGSEQYF	TGTGCCAGCAGCTTAGGACTAGCGGGGAGTGAGCAGTACTTC
TRBD1	-	19	TRBV9	TRBJ2-6	CASSLSSRGHTSGANVLTF	TGTGCCAGCAGCCTGAGCTCCAGGGGGCATACCTCTGGGGCCAACGTCCTGACTTTC
-	-	14	TRBV4-1	TRBJ1-1	CASSQVVESTEAFF	TGCGCCAGCAGCCAAGTCGTGGAGAGCACTGAAGCTTTCTTT
TRBD1	once	18	TRBV9	TRBJ1-1	CASSVGTGGGMTNTEAFF	TGTGCCAGCAGCGTAGGGACAGGGGGGGGGATGACGAACACTGAAGCTTTCTTT
-	-	15	TRBV2	TRBJ1-5	CASSPEGAAMVAQHF	TGTGCCAGCAGTCCCGAAGGGGCCGCAATGGTGGCCCAGCATTTT
TRBD1	-	16	TRBV4-1	TRBJ1-1	CASSQLRGLLGPEAFF	TGCGCCAGCAGCCAACTCAGGGGGCTCCTTGGCCCTGAAGCTTTCTTT
TRBD1	once	16	TRBV4-1	TRBJ2-1	CASSHGTGDSYNEQFF	TGCGCCAGCAGCCACGGGACAGGGGATTCCTACAATGAGCAGTTCTTC
-	-	15	TRBV6-5	TRBJ2-7	CASTKGWFEVDEQYF	TGTGCCAGCACAAAGGGGTGGTTCGAGGTCGACGAGCAGTACTTC
-	few	13	TRBV30	TRBJ1-1	CAWSVAGGTEAFF	TGTGCCTGGAGTGTAGCGGGGGGCACTGAAGCTTTCTTT
-	-	12	TRBV7-2	TRBJ1-6	CASSFDFSPLHF	TGTGCCAGCAGCTTTGACTTCTCACCCCTCCACTTT
-	once	16	TRBV15	TRBJ1-1	CATSRDSRGYSTEAFF	TGTGCCACCAGCAGAGATTCAAGAGGGTACTCCACTGAAGCTTTCTTT
-	-	16	TRBV4-1	TRBJ2-1	CASSQDLRVGNNEQFF	TGCGCCAGCAGCCAAGACCTCAGGGTTGGAAACAATGAGCAGTTCTTC
TRBD1	-	15	TRBV11-3	TRBJ2-3	CASSEGTVEADTQYF	TGTGCCAGCAGTGAGGGGACAGTTGAGGCAGATACGCAGTATTTT
TRBD2	once	13	TRBV6-1	TRBJ2-3	CASSGLALDTQYF	TGTGCCAGCAGTGGACTAGCGTTAGATACGCAGTATTTT
-	-	12	TRBV30	TRBJ1-2	CAWGETDYGYTF	TGTGCCTGGGGAGAGACAGACTATGGCTACACCTTC
-	-	17	TRBV4-1	TRBJ2-3	CASSLPTWGENTDTQYF	TGCGCCAGCAGCCTTCCGACGTGGGGGGAGAACACAGATACGCAGTATTTT
-	-	16	TRBV7-8	TRBJ2-7	CASSFGGRGTTIEQYF	TGTGCCAGCAGCTTTGGGGGACGGGGGACGACCATCGAGCAGTACTTC
-	-	14	TRBV19	TRBJ1-1	CASSILSGSTEAFF	TGTGCCAGTAGTATCCTCTCAGGATCCACTGAAGCTTTCTTT
TRBD1	-	14	TRBV19	TRBJ1-5	CASSSGQGGRPQHF	TGTGCCAGTAGTTCCGGACAGGGGGGAAGGCCCCAGCATTTT
-	-	13	TRBV5-4	TRBJ1-3	CASRTDSGNTIYF	TGTGCCAGCAGAACTGACTCTGGAAACACCATATATTTT
TRBD2	few	16	TRBV27	TRBJ2-7	CASSFWASGGTYEQYF	TGTGCCAGCAGTTTCTGGGCTAGCGGGGGGACCTACGAGCAGTACTTC
-	-	15	TRBV4-1	TRBJ1-2	CASSQEGRANYGYTF	TGCGCCAGCAGCCAAGAGGGTAGAGCGAACTATGGCTACACCTTC
-	-	13	TRBV6-5	TRBJ2-7	CASSIARGREQYF	TGTGCCAGCAGTATCGCGCGGGGGCGCGAGCAGTACTTC
-	-	15	TRBV4-1	TRBJ1-5	CASSQATGPNQPQHF	TGCGCCAGCAGCCAAGCCACGGGCCCCAATCAGCCCCAGCATTTT
-	-	13	TRBV18	TRBJ1-6	CASAENYNSPLHF	TGTGCCAGCGCAGAGAATTATAATTCACCCCTCCACTTT
-	-	15	TRBV5-1	TRBJ2-2	CASTSDPSNTGELFF	TGCGCCAGCACCTCCGACCCGTCGAACACCGGGGAGCTGTTTTTT
-	-	12	TRBV2	TRBJ1-2	CASSESNYGYTF	TGTGCCAGCAGTGAAAGCAACTATGGCTACACCTTC
-	medium-sized	13	TRBV6-5	TRBJ2-6	CASRDSGANVLTF	TGTGCCAGCAGAGACTCTGGGGCCAACGTCCTGACTTTC
-	-	13	TRBV30	TRBJ1-5	CAWGTGSNQPQHF	TGTGCCTGGGGTACAGGGAGCAATCAGCCCCAGCATTTT
TRBD1	few	15	TRBV19	TRBJ1-6	CASRVRGFDNSPLHF	TGTGCCAGTAGAGTCAGGGGGTTCGATAATTCACCCCTCCACTTT
-	-	14	TRBV4-1	TRBJ1-1	CASSPGTGSTEAFF	TGCGCCAGCAGCCCAGGTACAGGCTCCACTGAAGCTTTCTTT
-	-	14	TRBV4-1	TRBJ2-1	CASSQGSSYNEQFF	TGCGCCAGCAGCCAGGGGAGCTCCTACAATGAGCAGTTCTTC
TRBD1	-	15	TRBV7-2	TRBJ2-7	CASSLAGQGTYEQYF	TGTGCCAGCAGCTTAGCGGGACAGGGTACCTACGAGCAGTACTTC
-	once	16	TRBV5-6	TRBJ2-7	CASSQERGWGGDEQYF	TGTGCCAGCAGCCAAGAACGTGGTTGGGGCGGAGACGAGCAGTACTTC
TRBD1	-	15	TRBV10-3	TRBJ2-7	CAISGSGGVTYEQYF	TGTGCCATCAGTGGTTCAGGGGGCGTGACCTACGAGCAGTACTTC
-	-	14	TRBV30	TRBJ1-2	CAWKRQAANYGYTF	TGTGCCTGGAAACGGCAGGCCGCTAACTATGGCTACACCTTC
TRBD1	-	15	TRBV7-2	TRBJ1-1	CASSWAGGTNTEAFF	TGTGCCAGCAGCTGGGCAGGGGGCACGAACACTGAAGCTTTCTTT
TRBD1	-	18	TRBV23-1	TRBJ2-1	CASTPGGQVDSSYNEQFF	TGCGCCAGCACCCCTGGGGGACAGGTCGACAGCTCCTACAATGAGCAGTTCTTC
-	-	17	TRBV7-9	TRBJ2-1	CASSLALGRSPYNEQFF	TGTGCCAGCAGCTTAGCGTTAGGGCGGTCACCCTACAATGAGCAGTTCTTC
-	-	15	TRBV5-1	TRBJ2-3	CASSLIESSTDTQYF	TGCGCCAGCAGCTTGATAGAATCTAGCACAGATACGCAGTATTTT
-	-	19	TRBV11-2	TRBJ1-5	CASSPPTSDSPKGNQPQHF	TGTGCCAGCAGCCCCCCAACATCCGACTCCCCAAAGGGCAATCAGCCCCAGCATTTT
-	once	15	TRBV7-9	TRBJ2-1	CASSFGVSAYNEQFF	TGTGCCAGCAGCTTCGGTGTATCTGCCTACAATGAGCAGTTCTTC
-	once	10	TRBV30	TRBJ2-5	CAWSSGTQYF	TGTGCCTGGTCAAGTGGGACCCAGTACTTC
TRBD1	-	15	TRBV6-1	TRBJ1-5	CASRPDRRSNQPQHF	TGTGCCAGCAGGCCGGACAGGAGGAGCAATCAGCCCCAGCATTTT
-	medium-sized	15	TRBV5-6	TRBJ2-1	CASSLGPDSYNEQFF	TGTGCCAGCAGCTTAGGACCGGACTCCTACAATGAGCAGTTCTTC
TRBD1	-	15	TRBV5-4	TRBJ2-5	CASSKGQGKVETQYF	TGTGCCAGCAGCAAGGGACAGGGGAAGGTGGAGACCCAGTACTTC